This T cell receptor (beta chain) is drawn from a study of cytotoxic CD8 clonotypes in ibrutinib-treated CLL. TCRdb's copy holds only in-frame clones and misses some; the assay was immunoSEQ multiplex PCR. The sample holds about 140,000 clones; 77% are singletons and the top ten take approximately 27%. Whole-study results and caveats: Shared public clonotypes were rare, and on treatment they either got smaller or stayed the same.

Germline V CDR1 and CDR2: ENHRY, SYGVKD. With V trimmed by 10 bases and J by 4 bases, 10 bases remained unmatched. This CDR3 comprises 14 residues. Note on this clone: The antigen is not known.

The starting material was PBMCs, obtained after 12 months of ibrutinib treatment. The chain recombines TRBV10-3 with TRBJ1-1, with 9 positions matching TRBD1. The clonotype originates from a human donor with chronic lymphocytic leukemia. The CDR3 DNA reads TGTGCCACGAACAGGGGGCCTGGGTCCACTGAAGCTTTCTTT. Translation: CATNRGPGSTEAFF.